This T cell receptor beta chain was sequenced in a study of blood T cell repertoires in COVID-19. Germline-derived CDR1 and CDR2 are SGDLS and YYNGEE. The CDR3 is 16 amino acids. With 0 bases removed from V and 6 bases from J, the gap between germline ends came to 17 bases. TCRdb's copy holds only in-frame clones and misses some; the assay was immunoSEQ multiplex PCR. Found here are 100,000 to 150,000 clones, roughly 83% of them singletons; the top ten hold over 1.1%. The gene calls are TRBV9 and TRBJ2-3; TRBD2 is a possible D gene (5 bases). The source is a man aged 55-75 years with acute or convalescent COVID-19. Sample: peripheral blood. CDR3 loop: CASSVGARALLDTQYF. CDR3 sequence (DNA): TGTGCCAGCAGCGTAGGTGCGCGGGCCCTCCTGGATACGCAGTATTTT.